Listed here is a single T cell receptor (beta chain). Its antigen is currently unknown. The sample is drawn from a study of cytomegalovirus exposure and HLA in healthy donors. V was shortened by 4 bases and J by 5 bases, with 11 bases between the two germline ends. Germline CDR1 LGHNA, CDR2 YSLEER. This CDR3 comprises 14 residues. Study-wide results and caveats: Reportedly, a later analysis found an Asian-associated ancestry cluster had fewer N-insertions than the roughly 700-donor mean. The later analysis indicated that the majority of CMV-associated TCR beta chains appeared HLA-restricted.

The PCR ran on 60 Vbeta and 13 Jbeta primers. TCRdb's table, derived via immunoSEQ multiplex PCR, lists solely in-frame clones and lacks some. The repertoire shows 100,000 to 150,000 clones; the top ten hold roughly 1.4%. This chain uses TRBV4-3 with TRBJ2-2, with a tentative D call TRBD2 (6 bases). Material for sequencing was PBMCs. The receptor was isolated from a middle-aged woman in good health and CMV-seronegative. The CDR3 nucleotides are TGCGCCAGCAGCCTCCAAGGGAGGACCGGGGAGCTGTTTTTT. As protein: CASSLQGRTGELFF.